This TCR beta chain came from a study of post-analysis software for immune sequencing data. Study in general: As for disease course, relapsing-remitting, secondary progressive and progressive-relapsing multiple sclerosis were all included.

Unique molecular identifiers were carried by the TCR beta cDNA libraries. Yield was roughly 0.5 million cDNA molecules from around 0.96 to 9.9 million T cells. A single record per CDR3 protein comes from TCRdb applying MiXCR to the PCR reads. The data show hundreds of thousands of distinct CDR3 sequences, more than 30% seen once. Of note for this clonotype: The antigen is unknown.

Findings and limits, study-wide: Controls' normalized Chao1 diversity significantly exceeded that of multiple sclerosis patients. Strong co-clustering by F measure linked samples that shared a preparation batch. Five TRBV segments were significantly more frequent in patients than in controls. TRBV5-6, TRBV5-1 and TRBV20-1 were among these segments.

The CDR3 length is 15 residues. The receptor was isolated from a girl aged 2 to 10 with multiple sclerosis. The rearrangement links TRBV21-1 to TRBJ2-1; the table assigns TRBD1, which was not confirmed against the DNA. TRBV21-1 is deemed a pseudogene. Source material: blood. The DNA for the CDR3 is TGTGCCAGCAGTACGACAGCTCTACTCTACAATGAGCAGTTCTTC. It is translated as CASSTTALLYNEQFF.